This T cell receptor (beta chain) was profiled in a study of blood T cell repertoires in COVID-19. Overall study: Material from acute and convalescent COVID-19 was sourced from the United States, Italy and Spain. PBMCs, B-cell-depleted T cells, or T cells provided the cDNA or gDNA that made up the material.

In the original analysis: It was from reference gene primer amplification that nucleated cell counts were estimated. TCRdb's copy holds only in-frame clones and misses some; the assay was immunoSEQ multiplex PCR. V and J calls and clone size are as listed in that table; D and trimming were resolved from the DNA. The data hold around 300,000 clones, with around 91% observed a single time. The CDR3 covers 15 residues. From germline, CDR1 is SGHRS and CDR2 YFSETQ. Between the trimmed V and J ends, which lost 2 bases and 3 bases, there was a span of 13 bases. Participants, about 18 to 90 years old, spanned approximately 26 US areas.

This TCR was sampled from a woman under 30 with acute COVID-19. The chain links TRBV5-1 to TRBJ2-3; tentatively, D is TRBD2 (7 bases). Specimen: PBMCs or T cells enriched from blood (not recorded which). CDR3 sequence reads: CASSFRGAKTDTQYF. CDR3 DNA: TGCGCCAGCAGCTTCCGGGGGGCCAAAACAGATACGCAGTATTTT.